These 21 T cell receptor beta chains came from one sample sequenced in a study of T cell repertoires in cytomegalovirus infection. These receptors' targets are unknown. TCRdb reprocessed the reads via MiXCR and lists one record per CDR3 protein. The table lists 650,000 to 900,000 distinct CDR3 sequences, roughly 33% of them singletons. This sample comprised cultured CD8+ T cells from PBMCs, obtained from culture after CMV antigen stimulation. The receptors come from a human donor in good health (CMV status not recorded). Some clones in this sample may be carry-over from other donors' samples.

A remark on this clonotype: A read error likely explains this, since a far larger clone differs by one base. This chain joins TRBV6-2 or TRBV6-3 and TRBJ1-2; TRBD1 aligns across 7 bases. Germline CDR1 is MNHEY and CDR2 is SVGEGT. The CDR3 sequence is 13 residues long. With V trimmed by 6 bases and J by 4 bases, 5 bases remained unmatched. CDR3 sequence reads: CASRPGTAYGYTF. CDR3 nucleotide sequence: TGTGCCAGCAGACCCGGGACAGCCTATGGCTACACCTTC.

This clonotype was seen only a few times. In DNA, the CDR3 is TGTGCCAGCAGCGGGGGACAGGGGATGTCCTACAATGAGCAGTTCTTC. It encodes CASSGGQGMSYNEQFF. V is TRBV7-9 and J is TRBJ2-1; 10 bases align to TRBD1. J gave up 1 base and V 5 bases, and 5 bases lay outside the gene matches. Germline CDR1 SEHNR, CDR2 FQNEAQ (reference sequence). The CDR3 extends over 16 amino acids.

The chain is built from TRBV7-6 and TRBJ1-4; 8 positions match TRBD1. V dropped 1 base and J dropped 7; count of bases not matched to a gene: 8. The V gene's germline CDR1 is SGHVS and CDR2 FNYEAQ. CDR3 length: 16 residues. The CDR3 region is CASSLDRGFGGEKLFF. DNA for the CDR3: TGTGCCAGCAGCTTAGACAGGGGGTTTGGTGGTGAAAAACTGTTTTTT.

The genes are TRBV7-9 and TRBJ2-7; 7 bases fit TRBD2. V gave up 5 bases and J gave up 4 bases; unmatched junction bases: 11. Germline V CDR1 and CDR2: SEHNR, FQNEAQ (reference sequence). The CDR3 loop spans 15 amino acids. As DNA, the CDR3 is TGTGCCAGCAGCCCAGAGGAGCGGGGTCGTTACGAGCAGTACGTC. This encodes CASSPEERGRYEQYV.

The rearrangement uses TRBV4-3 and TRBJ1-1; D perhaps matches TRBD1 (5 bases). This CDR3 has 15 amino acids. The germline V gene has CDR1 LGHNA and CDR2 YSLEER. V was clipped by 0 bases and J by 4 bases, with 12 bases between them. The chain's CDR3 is CASSQDTGFGTEAFF. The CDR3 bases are TGCGCCAGCAGCCAAGATACAGGATTTGGCACTGAAGCTTTCTTT.

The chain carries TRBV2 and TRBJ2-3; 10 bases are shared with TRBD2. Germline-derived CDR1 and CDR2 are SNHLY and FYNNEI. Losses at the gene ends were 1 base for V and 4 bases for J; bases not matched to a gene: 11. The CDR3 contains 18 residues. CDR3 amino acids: CASSEDHLSGGLADTQYF. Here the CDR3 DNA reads TGTGCCAGCAGTGAAGATCATCTTAGCGGGGGGCTGGCAGATACGCAGTATTTT.

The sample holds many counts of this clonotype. In nucleotides, the CDR3 is TGTGCCAGCAGCGCAGGGTTTTGGACAGATATGTTTTTT. Translation gives CASSAGFWTDMFF. The chain combines TRBV7-2 with TRBJ2-2; a possible D gene is TRBD1 (6 bases). The germline CDR1 and CDR2 sequences are SGHTA and FQGNSA. The CDR3 extends over 13 amino acids. Trimming pared 5 bases from V and 15 bases from J, leaving 19 bases between.

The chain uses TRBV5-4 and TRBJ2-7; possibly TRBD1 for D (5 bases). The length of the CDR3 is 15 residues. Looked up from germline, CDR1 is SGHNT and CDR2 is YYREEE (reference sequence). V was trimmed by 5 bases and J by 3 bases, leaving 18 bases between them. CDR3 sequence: CASSLTDTLHYEQYF. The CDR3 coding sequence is TGTGCCAGCAGTTTAACGGACACCCTTCACTACGAGCAGTACTTC.

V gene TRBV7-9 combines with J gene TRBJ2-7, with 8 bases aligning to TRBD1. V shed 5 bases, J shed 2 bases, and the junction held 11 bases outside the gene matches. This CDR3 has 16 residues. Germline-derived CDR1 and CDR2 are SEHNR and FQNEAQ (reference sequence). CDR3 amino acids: CASSPRQGPSTYEQYF. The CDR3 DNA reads TGTGCCAGCAGCCCGCGACAGGGGCCATCAACCTACGAGCAGTACTTC.

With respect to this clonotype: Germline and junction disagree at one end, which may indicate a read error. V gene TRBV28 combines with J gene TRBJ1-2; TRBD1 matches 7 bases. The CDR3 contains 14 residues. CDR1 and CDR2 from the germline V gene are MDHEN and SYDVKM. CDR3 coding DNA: TGTGCCAGCAGTTTGGGGACAGAGAGCTATAGCTACACCTTC. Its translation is CASSLGTESYSYTF.

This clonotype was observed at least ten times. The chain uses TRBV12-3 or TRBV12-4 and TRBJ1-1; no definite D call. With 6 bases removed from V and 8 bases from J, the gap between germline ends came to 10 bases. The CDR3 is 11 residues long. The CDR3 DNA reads TGTGCCAGCAGCTTAAGTGGAGAAGCTTTCTTT. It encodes CASSLSGEAFF.

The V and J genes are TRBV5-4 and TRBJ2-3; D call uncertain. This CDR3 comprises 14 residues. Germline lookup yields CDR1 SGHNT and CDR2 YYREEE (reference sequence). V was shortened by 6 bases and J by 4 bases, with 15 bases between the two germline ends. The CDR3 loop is CASNPTGGSDTQYF. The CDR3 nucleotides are TGTGCCAGCAATCCTACCGGCGGTTCAGATACGCAGTATTTT.

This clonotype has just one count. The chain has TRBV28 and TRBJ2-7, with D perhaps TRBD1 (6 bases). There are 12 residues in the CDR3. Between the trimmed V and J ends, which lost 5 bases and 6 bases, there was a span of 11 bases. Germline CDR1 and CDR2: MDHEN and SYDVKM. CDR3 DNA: TGTGCCAGCAGTACGGACAGCCTCGAGCAGTACGTC. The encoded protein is CASSTDSLEQYV.

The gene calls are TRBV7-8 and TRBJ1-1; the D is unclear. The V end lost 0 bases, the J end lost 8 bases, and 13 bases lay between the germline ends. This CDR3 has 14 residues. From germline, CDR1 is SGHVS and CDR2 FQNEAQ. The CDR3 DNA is TGTGCCAGCAGCTTAGCGGAAGGCGTTCGCGAAGCTTTCTTT. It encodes CASSLAEGVREAFF.

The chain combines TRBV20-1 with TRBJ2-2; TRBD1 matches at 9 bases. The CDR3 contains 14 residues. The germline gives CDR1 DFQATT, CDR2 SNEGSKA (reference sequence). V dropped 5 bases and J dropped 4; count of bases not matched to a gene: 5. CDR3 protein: CSARDRASTGELFF. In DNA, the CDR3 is TGCAGTGCTCGGGACAGGGCGAGCACCGGGGAGCTGTTTTTT.

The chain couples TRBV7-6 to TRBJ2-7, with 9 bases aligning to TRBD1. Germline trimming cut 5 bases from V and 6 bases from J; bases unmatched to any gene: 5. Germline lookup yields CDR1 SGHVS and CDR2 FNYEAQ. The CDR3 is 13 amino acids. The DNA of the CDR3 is TGTGCCAGCAGCCCGGGACAGGGTTTCGAGCAGTACTTC. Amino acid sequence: CASSPGQGFEQYF.

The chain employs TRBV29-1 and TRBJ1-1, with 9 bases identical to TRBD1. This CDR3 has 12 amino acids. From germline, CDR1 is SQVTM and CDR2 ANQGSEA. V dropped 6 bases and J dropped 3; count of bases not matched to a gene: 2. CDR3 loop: CSVDRGHTEAFF. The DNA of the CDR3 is TGCAGCGTGGACAGGGGACACACTGAAGCTTTCTTT.

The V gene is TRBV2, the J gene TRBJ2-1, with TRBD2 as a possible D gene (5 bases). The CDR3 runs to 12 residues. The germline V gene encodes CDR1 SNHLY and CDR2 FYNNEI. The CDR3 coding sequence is TGTGTAGAGGGAAGCTCCTACAATGAGCAGTTCTTC. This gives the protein CVEGSSYNEQFF.

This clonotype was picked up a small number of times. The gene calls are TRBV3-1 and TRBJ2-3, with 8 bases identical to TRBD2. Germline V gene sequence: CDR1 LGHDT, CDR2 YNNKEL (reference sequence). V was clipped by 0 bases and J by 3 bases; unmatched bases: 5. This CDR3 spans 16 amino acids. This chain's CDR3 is CASSQDIRGGTDTQYF. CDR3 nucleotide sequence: TGTGCCAGCAGCCAAGACATACGGGGGGGTACAGATACGCAGTATTTT.

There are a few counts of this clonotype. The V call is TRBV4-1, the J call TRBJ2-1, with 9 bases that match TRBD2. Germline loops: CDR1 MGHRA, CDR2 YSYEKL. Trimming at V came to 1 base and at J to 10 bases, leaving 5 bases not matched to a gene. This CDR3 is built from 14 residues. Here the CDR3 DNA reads TGCGCCAGCAGCCAAGTCGGGCTAGCGGGGGAGCAGTTCTTC. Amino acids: CASSQVGLAGEQFF.

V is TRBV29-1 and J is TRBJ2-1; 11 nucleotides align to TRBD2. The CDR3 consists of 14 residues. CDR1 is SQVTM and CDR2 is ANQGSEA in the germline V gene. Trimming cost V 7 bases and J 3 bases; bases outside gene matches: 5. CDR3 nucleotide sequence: TGCAGCGCCTCCCTAGCGGGGGGCTACAATGAGCAGTTCTTC. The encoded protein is CSASLAGGYNEQFF.